Below, one T cell receptor beta chain is given with its context. Its antigen is still unknown. V was pared by 6 bases and J by 7 bases, with 10 bases between. CDR1 MNHEY and CDR2 SMNVEV come from the germline V gene (reference sequence). The CDR3 is made up of 12 amino acids. These data are taken from a study of blood T cells in healthy people across ages. Overall study context: Roughly one uniquely barcoded beta molecule per two T cells was captured.

Notes on the study in general: Observed TCR beta diversity per million T cells went down as age went up. This fall followed a roughly linear course with age. TCR beta diversity was tightly associated with the proportion of naive T cells.

Next came a second PCR, run for about 6 to 11 cycles, which used a sample-barcoded 5' primer along with a J-beta primer mix. TCRdb re-derived calls from the 5' RACE reads in MiXCR, one entry per CDR3 protein. This sample has roughly 2 million distinct CDR3 sequences, with 40% to 55% found just once. Sequenced: blood. The clonotype originates from a woman between 40 and 55 years old in good health. The chain combines TRBV27 with TRBJ1-5; D gene uncertain. CDR3 in DNA: TGTGCCAGCAGCGCCTTGGGGCAGCCCCAGCATTTT. It codes for CASSALGQPQHF.